What follows are 25 T cell receptor beta chains derived from one specimen sequenced in a study of identical twins. TCRdb reprocessed the 5' RACE reads via MiXCR and lists one record per CDR3 protein. The sample has 450,000 to 650,000 distinct CDR3 sequences; roughly 9.5% are singletons. These data were also filed under a second study, of yellow fever vaccine responses in identical twins.

Specimen: PBMCs. The receptors were gathered from a young woman in good health.

This clonotype has just a few counts. The chain joins TRBV12-1 to TRBJ2-2; no check of the table's D call, TRBD2, against the DNA was made. TRBV12-1 is classified as a pseudogene. The CDR3 covers 17 residues. CDR3 protein: CASSYRLAGPGTGELFF. CDR3 sequence (DNA): TGTGCCAGCAGCTACAGACTAGCGGGGCCCGGTACCGGGGAGCTGTTTTTT.

This clonotype was picked up many times. The genes are TRBV6-2 or TRBV6-3 and TRBJ2-1; D is uncertain. CDR1 is MNHEY, CDR2 SVGEGT, per germline. This CDR3 has 13 residues. Between the trimmed V and J ends, which lost 6 bases and 6 bases, there was a span of 12 bases. This CDR3 is CASSQPNPNEQFF. DNA for the CDR3: TGTGCCAGCAGCCAGCCTAACCCCAATGAGCAGTTCTTC.

There are a few counts of this clonotype. J is TRBJ1-6 and V is TRBV20-1, with D perhaps TRBD1 (6 bases). CDR1 is DFQATT, CDR2 SNEGSKA, per germline (reference sequence). This CDR3 has 12 amino acids. Trimming took off 3 bases at V and 11 bases at J, with 11 bases between the two ends. The CDR3 region has the DNA TGCAGTGCTAGGGACAGACTGACACCCCTCCACTTT. Protein: CSARDRLTPLHF.

This clonotype was counted many times. This sequence joins TRBV29-1 and TRBJ2-3; D possibly corresponds to TRBD2 (5 bases). The CDR3 sequence is 10 residues long. V was pared by 3 bases and J by 7 bases, with 5 bases between. Germline values: CDR1 SQVTM, CDR2 ANQGSEA. The CDR3 here is CSVEDYTQYF. The DNA of the CDR3 is TGCAGCGTTGAGGACTATACGCAGTATTTT.

The V and J genes are TRBV6-1 and TRBJ1-3; tentatively, D is TRBD1 (6 bases). The V end was cut by 6 bases, the J end by 4 bases, with 13 bases between. Germline-derived CDR1 and CDR2 are MNHNS and SASEGT. The CDR3 is 14 residues long. This chain's CDR3 is CASRDLTGGNTIYF. The CDR3 DNA follows: TGTGCCAGCAGAGACCTGACAGGCGGAAACACCATATATTTT.

J is TRBJ2-6 and V is TRBV5-1, with TRBD1 matching 7 bases. Germline-derived CDR1 and CDR2 are SGHRS and YFSETQ. Germline trimming cut 4 bases from V and 2 bases from J; bases unmatched to any gene: 3. CDR3 length: 15 amino acids. In DNA, the CDR3 is TGCGCCAGCAGCCCCGGACAGGCTGGGGCCAACGTCCTGACTTTC. Amino acid sequence: CASSPGQAGANVLTF.

This chain connects TRBV7-9 to TRBJ2-3, with 10 bases aligning to TRBD2. The CDR3 sequence is 15 residues long. The germline gives CDR1 SEHNR, CDR2 FQNEAQ (reference sequence). The trim removed 0 bases at V and 10 bases at J, leaving 7 bases unmatched. CDR3 bases: TGTGCCAGCAGCTTAGCGAGCGGGAGGGCCATTGCGCAGTATTTT. Residues: CASSLASGRAIAQYF.

This clonotype was seen many times. DNA of the CDR3: TGCGCCAGCAGCTCCCGCAGGGGGCAGGCAGATACGCAGTATTTT. Residues: CASSSRRGQADTQYF. The chain carries TRBV5-1 and TRBJ2-3, with 8 bases lining up with TRBD1. Germline-derived CDR1 and CDR2 are SGHRS and YFSETQ. The CDR3 runs to 15 residues. The V segment lost 3 bases and the J segment 4 bases; nucleotides outside the gene matches: 7.

This clonotype was observed a handful of times. This chain links TRBV7-9 with TRBJ2-1; TRBD2 matches 9 bases. V gave up 5 bases and J gave up 2 bases; unmatched junction bases: 7. Per germline, CDR1 SEHNR and CDR2 FQNEAQ (reference sequence). The length of the CDR3 is 16 residues. The CDR3, as DNA: TGTGCCAGCAGCCCCCTAGCGGGAAGACCCTACAATGAGCAGTTCTTC. As protein: CASSPLAGRPYNEQFF.

This clonotype was observed a few times. V is TRBV11-2 and J is TRBJ1-6, with 8 bases identical to TRBD1. Germline V lookup: CDR1 SGHAT, CDR2 FQNNGV. The CDR3 length is 17 residues. V trimming: 2 bases; J trimming: 9 bases; junction bases outside the gene matches: 12. The CDR3 DNA reads TGTGCCAGCAGCTTACTTGGGACAGGACTATCGGGTTCACCCCTCCACTTT. This encodes CASSLLGTGLSGSPLHF.

This clonotype has more than one count but fewer than ten. This chain uses TRBV5-1 with TRBJ2-2; 9 nucleotides line up with TRBD2. The CDR3 totals 17 residues. Per germline, CDR1 SGHRS and CDR2 YFSETQ. V lost 0 bases to trimming and J lost 4 bases; unmatched junction nucleotides: 7. CDR3 sequence: CASSLAGTSLSTGELFF. CDR3 DNA sequence: TGCGCCAGCAGCTTGGCCGGGACTAGCCTTAGCACCGGGGAGCTGTTTTTT.

This clonotype was detected a few times. This chain links TRBV27 with TRBJ2-2, with no clear D. The germline gives CDR1 MNHEY, CDR2 SMNVEV (reference sequence). This CDR3 is built from 13 residues. V lost 1 base, J lost 3 bases, and 3 bases lay in between. CDR3 residues: CASSLFDTGELFF. The CDR3 coding sequence is TGTGCCAGCAGTTTATTCGACACCGGGGAGCTGTTTTTT.

This rearrangement joins TRBV20-1 to TRBJ2-2; 15 bases are a match to TRBD2. The CDR3 has 18 amino acids. V shed 0 bases, J shed 4 bases, and the junction held 6 bases outside the gene matches. In germline, CDR1 is DFQATT, CDR2 SNEGSKA (reference sequence). The DNA for the CDR3 is TGCAGTGCTAGAGATGTCAGGACTAGCGGGAGGGCCACCGGGGAGCTGTTTTTT. Translation: CSARDVRTSGRATGELFF.

This clonotype was picked up a small number of times. The chain has TRBV20-1 and TRBJ2-3; TRBD2 matches at 12 bases. This CDR3 comprises 18 residues. Germline V CDR1 and CDR2: DFQATT, SNEGSKA (reference sequence). J was trimmed by 8 bases and V by 2 bases; bases with no gene match: 17. The CDR3 loop reads CSARSSVRLAGESGTQYF. In DNA, the CDR3 is TGCAGTGCTAGATCATCCGTAAGACTAGCGGGGGAGTCGGGTACGCAGTATTTT.

The J gene is TRBJ2-2, the V gene TRBV7-2; unclear D gene. Germline loops: CDR1 SGHTA, CDR2 FQGNSA. This CDR3 has 15 amino acids. The V end lost 1 base, the J end lost 3 bases, and 9 bases lay between the germline ends. The DNA of the CDR3 is TGTGCCAGCAGCTTAGTTAGGGTTTACACCGGGGAGCTGTTTTTT. This codes for CASSLVRVYTGELFF. Looking up the rest from reference TRBV7-2 and TRBJ2-2 gives the full variable domain: GAGVSQSPSNKVTEKGKDVELRCDPISGHTALYWYRQSLGQGLEFLIYFQGNSAPDKSGLPSDRFSAERTGGSVSTLTIQRTQQEDSAVYLCASSLVRVYTGELFFGEGSRLTVL.

This chain joins TRBV11-3 and TRBJ2-7; 8 nucleotides agree with TRBD2. The CDR3 is 15 residues long. Losses at the gene ends were 4 bases for V and 6 bases for J; bases not matched to a gene: 11. The germline gives CDR1 SGHNT, CDR2 YENEEA. In nucleotides, the CDR3 is TGTGCCAGCAGCTCGTCCGGGACTAGTTACTCCGAGCAGTACTTC. This gives the protein CASSSSGTSYSEQYF.

This clonotype was observed at least ten times. The chain links TRBV5-1 to TRBJ1-2; 10 nucleotides agree with TRBD1. Germline V gene lookup returns CDR1 SGHRS and CDR2 YFSETQ. The V gene end was trimmed by 4 bases and the J gene end by 5 bases; junction bases not matched to a gene: 5. The length of the CDR3 is 14 residues. The CDR3 nucleotides are TGCGCCAGCAGCCCGGGACAGGGGTATTATGGCTACACCTTC. It encodes CASSPGQGYYGYTF.

This clonotype showed up just a few times. This chain connects TRBV7-9 to TRBJ1-1; D uncertain. The germline V and J ends were trimmed by 0 bases and 11 bases, with 10 bases remaining between them. From germline, CDR1 is SEHNR and CDR2 FQNEAQ (reference sequence). This CDR3 region has 12 residues. The CDR3 is CASSLASRDAFF. The CDR3 region has the DNA TGTGCCAGCAGCTTAGCGAGTCGAGATGCTTTCTTT. Combining the CDR3 with reference TRBV7-9 and TRBJ1-1 gives the whole variable domain DTGVSQNPRHKITKRGQNVTFRCDPISEHNRLYWYRQTLGQGPEFLTYFQNEAQLEKSRLLSDRFSAERPKGSFSTLEIQRTEQGDSAMYLCASSLASRDAFFGQGTRLTVV.

There are many counts of this clonotype. V is TRBV11-2 and J is TRBJ2-1, with D maybe TRBD1 (6 bases). The CDR3 extends over 18 amino acids. Germline V CDR1 and CDR2: SGHAT, FQNNGV. V was cut by 1 base and J by 0 bases, with 16 bases left in between. The CDR3 spells CASSLVRGSLSSYNEQFF. The CDR3 DNA reads as TGTGCCAGCAGCTTAGTCAGGGGTTCCTTAAGCTCCTACAATGAGCAGTTCTTC. The full variable domain, completed using reference TRBV11-2 and TRBJ2-1, is EAGVAQSPRYKIIEKRQSVAFWCNPISGHATLYWYQQILGQGPKLLIQFQNNGVVDDSQLPKDRFSAERLKGVDSTLKIQPAKLEDSAVYLCASSLVRGSLSSYNEQFFGPGTRLTVL.

The sample holds many counts of this clonotype. The V and J genes are TRBV6-2 or TRBV6-3 and TRBJ1-2; 7 bases map to TRBD1. Per the germline V gene, CDR1 is MNHEY and CDR2 is SVGEGT. This CDR3 spans 14 amino acids. J lost 9 bases, V lost 0 bases, and 7 bases had no gene match. CDR3 DNA: TGTGCCAGCAGTTACTCGACAGGGTCGGTGAGCTACACCTTC. It specifies CASSYSTGSVSYTF.

This clonotype was picked up many times. V is TRBV20-1 and J is TRBJ1-5; D is undetermined. The germline gives CDR1 DFQATT, CDR2 SNEGSKA (reference sequence). The germline V and J ends were trimmed by 2 bases and 3 bases, with 11 bases remaining between them. The CDR3 is 14 amino acids. CDR3 sequence (DNA): TGCAGTGCTAGACAAACAGCTTACAATCAGCCCCAGCATTTT. Protein product: CSARQTAYNQPQHF.

This clonotype was seen a handful of times. In DNA, the CDR3 is TGTGCCAGCAGCTTGGCGGGGGTCGGGGAGCTGTTTTTT. Translated, it gives CASSLAGVGELFF. The chain uses TRBV11-2 and TRBJ2-2; 7 nucleotides line up with TRBD2. CDR1 and CDR2 from the germline V gene are SGHAT and FQNNGV. This CDR3 region has 13 residues. The trim removed 3 bases at V and 7 bases at J, leaving 2 bases unmatched.

This clonotype has at least ten counts. V gene TRBV5-1 combines with J gene TRBJ2-3, with 9 bases identical to TRBD2. The CDR3 loop spans 14 amino acids. Trimming removed 4 bases from V and 6 bases from J; junction bases left unmatched: 6. Germline V gives CDR1 SGHRS, CDR2 YFSETQ. CDR3 in amino acids: CASSASGMADTQYF. The CDR3 DNA reads TGCGCCAGCAGCGCTAGCGGGATGGCGGATACGCAGTATTTT.

This clonotype was seen only a few times. CDR3 in DNA: TGTGCCAGCAGCTCCTCCCGGAACAAAGATACGCAGTATTTT. Protein product: CASSSSRNKDTQYF. The chain couples TRBV7-2 to TRBJ2-3; no reliable D call. CDR3 length: 14 residues. Germline loops: CDR1 SGHTA, CDR2 FQGNSA. Between the trimmed V and J ends, which lost 4 bases and 5 bases, there was a span of 13 bases.

The table lists this clonotype with many counts. The rearrangement uses TRBV20-1 and TRBJ2-7; 7 bases are a match to TRBD1. The ends lost 6 bases at V and 2 bases at J; junction bases unmatched: 10. Germline CDR1 DFQATT, CDR2 SNEGSKA (reference sequence). This CDR3 contains 14 residues. The CDR3 nucleotides read TGCAGTGCCCATTCCGGGACAGAGACCTACGAGCAGTACTTC. Its protein product is CSAHSGTETYEQYF.